In its sample, the clone carrying this TCR beta chain was seen a few times. As yet, its antigen is unknown. The sample belongs to a study of response to subunit inactivated influenza vaccine. Findings and limits, study-wide: The authors suggested that few new T cells are recruited per seasonal influenza vaccination.

Using its own MiXCR run on the RT-PCR reads, TCRdb lists one record per CDR3 protein. The data contain 650,000 or so distinct CDR3 sequences, around 13% of them singletons. The specimen comprised PBMCs from blood, sampled around 14 days before vaccination. This receptor was taken from a man aged 50-59 years who received an inactivated influenza vaccine.

DNA for the CDR3: TGTGCCAGCAGCCCTAGCGGGGGGGCAGTCTACGAGCAGTACTTC. Translating gives CASSPSGGAVYEQYF. V gene TRBV12-3 or TRBV12-4 combines with J gene TRBJ2-7; the match to TRBD2 covers 12 bases. The CDR3 is 15 amino acids. V shed 6 bases, J shed 3 bases, and the junction held 6 bases outside the gene matches.